This TCR beta chain was obtained from a study of cytomegalovirus exposure and HLA in healthy donors. While the first cohort had fewer than 850 subjects, the donors belonged to the separate validation cohort of over a hundred subjects. Points from the study as a whole: Published work reported that the classifier diagnosed cytomegalovirus status with high specificity and sensitivity. The listing of roughly 160 TCR beta chains classed them as cytomegalovirus-associated.

The data were produced by immunoSEQ multiplex PCR, yet TCRdb's version contains in-frame clones alone and is incomplete. This sample has some 75,000 clones; about 96% occur once, and the top ten carry under 1.5%. Deletions cut 6 bases from V and 8 bases from J, with 13 bases between. Germline V gene sequence: CDR1 MNHEY, CDR2 SVGAGI. This CDR3 region has 13 residues. Concerning this clone itself: The antigen remains unidentified.

This clonotype was obtained from a woman aged 18 to 35 in good health and CMV-seronegative. V and J are TRBV6-5 and TRBJ1-4, with no clear D. Source material: PBMCs. The DNA of the CDR3 is TGTGCCAGCAGGACCAACAGTGCCGAAAAACTGTTTTTT. Translating gives CASRTNSAEKLFF.